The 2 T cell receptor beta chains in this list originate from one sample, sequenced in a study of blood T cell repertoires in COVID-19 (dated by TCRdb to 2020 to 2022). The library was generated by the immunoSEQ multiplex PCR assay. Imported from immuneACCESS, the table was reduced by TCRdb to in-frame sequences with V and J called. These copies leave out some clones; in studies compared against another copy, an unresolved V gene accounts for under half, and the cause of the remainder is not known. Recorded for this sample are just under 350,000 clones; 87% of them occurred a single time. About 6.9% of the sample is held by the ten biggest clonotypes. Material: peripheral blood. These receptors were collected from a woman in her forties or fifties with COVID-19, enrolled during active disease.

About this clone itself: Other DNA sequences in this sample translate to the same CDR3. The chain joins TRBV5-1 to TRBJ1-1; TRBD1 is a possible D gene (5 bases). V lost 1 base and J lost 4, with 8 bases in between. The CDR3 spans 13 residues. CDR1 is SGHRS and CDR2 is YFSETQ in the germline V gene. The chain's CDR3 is CASSLTGVTEAFF. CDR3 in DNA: TGCGCCAGCAGCTTGACAGGAGTCACTGAAGCTTTCTTT.

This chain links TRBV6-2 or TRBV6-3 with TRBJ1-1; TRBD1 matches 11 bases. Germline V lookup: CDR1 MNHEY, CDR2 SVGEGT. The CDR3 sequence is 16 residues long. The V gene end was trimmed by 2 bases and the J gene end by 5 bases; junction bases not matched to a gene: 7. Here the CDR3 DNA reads TGTGCCAGCAGTTACGGGACAGGGGGTTTCTCAACTGAAGCTTTCTTT. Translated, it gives CASSYGTGGFSTEAFF.